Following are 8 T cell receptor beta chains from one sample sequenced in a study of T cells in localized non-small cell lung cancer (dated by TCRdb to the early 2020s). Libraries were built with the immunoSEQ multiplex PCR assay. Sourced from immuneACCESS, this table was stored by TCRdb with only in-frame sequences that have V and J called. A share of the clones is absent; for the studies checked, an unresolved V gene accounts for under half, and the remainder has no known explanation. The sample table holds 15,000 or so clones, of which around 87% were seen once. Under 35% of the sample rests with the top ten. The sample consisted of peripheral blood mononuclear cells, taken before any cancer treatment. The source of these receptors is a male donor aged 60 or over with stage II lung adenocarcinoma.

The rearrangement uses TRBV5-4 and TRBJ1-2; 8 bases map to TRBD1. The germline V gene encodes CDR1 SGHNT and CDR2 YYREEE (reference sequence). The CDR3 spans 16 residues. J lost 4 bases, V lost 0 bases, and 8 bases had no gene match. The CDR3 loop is CASSLGQGMLGYGYTF. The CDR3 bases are TGTGCCAGCAGCTTGGGACAGGGGATGTTAGGCTATGGCTACACCTTC.

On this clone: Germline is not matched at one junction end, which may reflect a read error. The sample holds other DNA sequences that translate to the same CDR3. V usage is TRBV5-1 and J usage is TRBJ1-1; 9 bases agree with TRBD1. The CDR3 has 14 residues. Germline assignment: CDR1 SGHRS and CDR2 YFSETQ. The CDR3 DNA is TGCGCCAGCAGCATGACAGGGGGTGTTACTGAAGCTTTTTTT. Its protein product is CASSMTGGVTEAFF.

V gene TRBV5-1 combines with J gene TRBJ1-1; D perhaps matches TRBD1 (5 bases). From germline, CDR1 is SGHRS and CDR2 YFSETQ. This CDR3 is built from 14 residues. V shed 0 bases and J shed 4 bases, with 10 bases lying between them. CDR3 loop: CASSLEGTSTEAFF. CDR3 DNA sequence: TGCGCCAGCAGCTTGGAAGGGACCAGCACTGAAGCTTTCTTT.

The CDR3 DNA follows: TGTGCCACCAGCCCCCGAACGCCAGTGGGCAATCAGCCCCAGCATTTT. Translated: CATSPRTPVGNQPQHF. The V gene is TRBV15, the J gene TRBJ1-5; D remains unclear. Looked up from germline, CDR1 is LNHNV and CDR2 is YYDKDF (reference sequence). V dropped 5 bases and J dropped 2 bases, with 16 bases sitting between them. The CDR3 consists of 16 residues.

This CDR3 reads CASSLAQGAINEQFF. As DNA, the CDR3 is TGCGCCAGCAGCTTGGCTCAGGGGGCGATCAATGAGCAGTTCTTC. This rearrangement joins TRBV5-1 to TRBJ2-1; 8 positions match TRBD1. Germline lookup yields CDR1 SGHRS and CDR2 YFSETQ. V was pared by 0 bases and J by 6 bases, with 5 bases of the junction left unmatched. This CDR3 region has 15 residues.

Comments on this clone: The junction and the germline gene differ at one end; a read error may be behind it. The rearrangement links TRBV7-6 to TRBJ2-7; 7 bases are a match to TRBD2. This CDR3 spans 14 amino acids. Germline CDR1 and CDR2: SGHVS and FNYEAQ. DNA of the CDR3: TGTGCCAGCAGCTTGGGGGAGGGCTCCTACGAGCAGCACTTC. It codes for CASSLGEGSYEQHF.

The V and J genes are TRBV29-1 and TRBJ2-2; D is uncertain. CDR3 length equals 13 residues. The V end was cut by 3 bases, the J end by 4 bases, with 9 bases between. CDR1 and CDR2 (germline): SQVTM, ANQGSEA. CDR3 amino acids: CSVEGFGTGELFF. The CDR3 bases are TGCAGCGTTGAGGGTTTCGGCACCGGGGAGCTGTTTTTT.

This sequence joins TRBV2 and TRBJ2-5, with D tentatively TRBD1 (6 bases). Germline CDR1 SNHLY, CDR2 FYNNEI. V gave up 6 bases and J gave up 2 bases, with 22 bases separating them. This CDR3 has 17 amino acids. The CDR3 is CASRAGRGGPNQETQYF. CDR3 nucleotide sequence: TGTGCCAGCAGAGCCGGACGAGGGGGACCTAATCAAGAGACCCAGTACTTC.